This T cell receptor (beta chain) was captured in a study of shared clonotypes between healthy human individuals. General study results and limits: Sequencing depth was a factor that was expected to affect clonotype sharing among donors.

A deep-level run was used for the assay. Across several immunoSEQ plates, the genomic DNA of each subset was split evenly. Method: immunoSEQ multiplex PCR; TCRdb's copy keeps in-frame clones and lacks some. The data contain more than 1,200,000 clones, around 98.5% of them seen just once; the ten biggest clones take up 0.36%. There were only Caucasian adults among the donors, and all lived in Nashville, Tennessee. This clone occurred once. Its matching antigen is unknown. The origin of this receptor is a young man in good health. The source material was naive CD4+ T cells sorted from blood. The sample's subset: CD45RA+ positively selected.

Here the CDR3 DNA reads TGTGCCAGCAGCCCTCTGGGGTCCTCCCTGAGGGAGCAGTACTTC. This sequence encodes CASSPLGSSLREQYF. The chain combines TRBV7-9 with TRBJ2-7; D not certain. The CDR3 extends over 15 amino acids. Trimming removed 5 bases from V and 7 bases from J, with 21 bases in between. CDR1 SEHNR and CDR2 FQNEAQ come from the germline V gene (reference sequence).